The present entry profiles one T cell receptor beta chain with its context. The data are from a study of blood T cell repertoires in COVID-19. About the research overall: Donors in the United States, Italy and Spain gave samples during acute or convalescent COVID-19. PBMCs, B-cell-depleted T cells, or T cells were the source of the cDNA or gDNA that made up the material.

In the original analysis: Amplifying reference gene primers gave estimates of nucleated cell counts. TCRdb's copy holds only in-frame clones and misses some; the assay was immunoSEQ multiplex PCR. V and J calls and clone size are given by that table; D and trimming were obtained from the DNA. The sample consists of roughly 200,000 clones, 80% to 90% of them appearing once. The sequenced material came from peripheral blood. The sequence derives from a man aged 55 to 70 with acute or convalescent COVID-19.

The CDR3 spells CASSPRENSGEQYF. The DNA of the CDR3 is TGTGCCAGCAGCCCGCGGGAGAACTCGGGCGAGCAGTACTTC. This chain uses TRBV7-3 with TRBJ2-7; 7 nucleotides line up with TRBD2. The CDR3 consists of 14 residues. Germline trimming cut 5 bases from V and 6 bases from J; bases unmatched to any gene: 10. Looked up from germline, CDR1 is SGHTA and CDR2 is FQGTGA.